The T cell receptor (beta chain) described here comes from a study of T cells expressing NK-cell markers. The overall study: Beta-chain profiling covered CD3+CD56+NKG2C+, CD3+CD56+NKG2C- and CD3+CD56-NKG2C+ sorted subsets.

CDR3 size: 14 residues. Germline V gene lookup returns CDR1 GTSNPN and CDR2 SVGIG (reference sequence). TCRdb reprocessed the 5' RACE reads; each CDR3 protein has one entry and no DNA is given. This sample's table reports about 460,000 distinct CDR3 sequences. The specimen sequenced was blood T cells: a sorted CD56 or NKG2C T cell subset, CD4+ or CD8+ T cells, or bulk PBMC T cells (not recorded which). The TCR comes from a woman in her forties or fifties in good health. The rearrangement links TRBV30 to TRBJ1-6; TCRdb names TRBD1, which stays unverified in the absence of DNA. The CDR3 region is CAWSSVQGYSPLHF.